What follows are 20 T cell receptor beta chains derived from one specimen sequenced in a study of blood T cell repertoires in COVID-19. The repertoire was sequenced with immunoSEQ multiplex PCR; TCRdb's copy has only in-frame clones and lacks some. The sample has fewer than 130,000 clones; less than 75% are singletons. Sequencing input: peripheral blood. These receptors were obtained from a woman aged 60-75 years with acute or convalescent COVID-19.

Here the CDR3 DNA reads TGCGCCAGCAGCCCCGGACAGGGCGCTTTGGGCTACACCTTC. Amino acids: CASSPGQGALGYTF. The chain links TRBV5-1 to TRBJ1-2; 8 bases match TRBD1. The V segment lost 4 bases and the J segment 8 bases; nucleotides outside the gene matches: 10. The CDR3 is 14 amino acids. Germline CDR1 SGHRS, CDR2 YFSETQ.

The chain links TRBV10-3 to TRBJ2-2; 11 bases are a match to TRBD2. V lost 7 bases to trimming and J lost 6 bases; unmatched junction nucleotides: 7. The CDR3 sequence is 15 residues long. Germline lookup yields CDR1 ENHRY and CDR2 SYGVKD. CDR3 bases: TGTGCCATCACGTCACTAGCGGGGGAAGCCGGGGAGCTGTTTTTT. It specifies CAITSLAGEAGELFF.

This clone showed up just a few times. The V gene is TRBV7-9, the J gene TRBJ2-5, with a possible D match to TRBD1 (5 bases). Germline V lookup: CDR1 SEHNR, CDR2 FQNEAQ (reference sequence). CDR3 length equals 17 residues. V shed 5 bases and J shed 1 base, with 20 bases lying between them. In DNA, the CDR3 is TGTGCCAGCAGCGTAACCCCAGGCAGGGCCTCCCAAGAGACCCAGTACTTC. Amino acids: CASSVTPGRASQETQYF.

This chain joins TRBV10-2 and TRBJ2-3, with D maybe TRBD2 (6 bases). Germline values: CDR1 WSHSY, CDR2 SAAADI. The V end lost 9 bases, the J end lost 0 bases, and 7 bases lay between the germline ends. This CDR3 is 12 amino acids long. The chain's CDR3 is CASTSSTDTQYF. The DNA for the CDR3 is TGCGCCAGTACTAGCAGCACAGATACGCAGTATTTT.

The J gene is TRBJ1-4, the V gene TRBV4-2, with 9 bases that match TRBD1. Looked up from germline, CDR1 is LGHNA and CDR2 is YNFKEQ. V lost 0 bases and J lost 0; bases outside the gene matches: 11. The CDR3 covers 20 residues. This CDR3 is CASSQDWSGTGFATNEKLFF. Here the CDR3 DNA reads TGTGCCAGCAGCCAAGATTGGTCCGGGACAGGGTTTGCAACTAATGAAAAACTGTTTTTT.

The CDR3, as DNA: TGTGCCAGCAGCCAGGGCAGGGGGAGCGGCTACACCTTC. Its protein product is CASSQGRGSGYTF. V is TRBV3-1 (or the pseudogene TRBV3-2) and J is TRBJ1-2; 7 bases line up with TRBD1. Germline V gene sequence: CDR1 LGHDT, CDR2 YNNKEL (reference sequence). This CDR3 is 13 amino acids long. The V segment lost 3 bases and the J segment 8 bases; nucleotides outside the gene matches: 6.

This sequence joins TRBV4-3 and TRBJ2-1; 16 nucleotides agree with TRBD2. Germline trimming cut 4 bases from V and 5 bases from J; bases unmatched to any gene: 5. The CDR3 consists of 17 residues. Germline V gene lookup returns CDR1 LGHNA and CDR2 YSLEER. CDR3 sequence (DNA): TGCGCCAGCAGCCCGATGGGGACTAGCGGGGGGGACAATGAGCAGTTCTTC. Protein: CASSPMGTSGGDNEQFF.

The sample holds one count of this clone. This chain links TRBV7-6 with TRBJ2-7; TRBD1 aligns across 9 bases. The CDR3 extends over 15 amino acids. From germline, CDR1 is SGHVS and CDR2 FNYEAQ. V was clipped by 3 bases and J by 2 bases; unmatched bases: 5. The CDR3 coding sequence is TGTGCCAGCAGCTTGGGGACAGGGACTCCCTACGAGCAGTACTTC. This encodes CASSLGTGTPYEQYF.

The chain has TRBV18 and TRBJ2-7; 7 bases fit TRBD2. Germline CDR1 and CDR2: KGHSH and LQKENI. This CDR3 has 14 amino acids. With 3 bases clipped from V and 4 bases from J, the junction kept 6 bases outside the gene matches. CDR3 coding DNA: TGTGCCAGCTCACCGACGGACGGGAGGTACGAGCAGTACTTC. This gives the protein CASSPTDGRYEQYF.

This clone was picked up many times. The V call is TRBV9, the J call TRBJ2-2, with a weak D call TRBD2 (5 bases). Germline V gives CDR1 SGDLS, CDR2 YYNGEE. V shed 4 bases and J shed 0 bases, with 10 bases lying between them. The CDR3 has 15 amino acids. This CDR3 reads CASSIRRTNTGELFF. For the CDR3, the DNA is TGTGCCAGCAGCATAAGGAGGACGAACACCGGGGAGCTGTTTTTT.

The genes are TRBV2 and TRBJ1-2, with 8 bases identical to TRBD1. With V trimmed by 7 bases and J by 7 bases, 8 bases remained unmatched. This CDR3 region has 13 residues. Germline V gives CDR1 SNHLY, CDR2 FYNNEI. Written as DNA, the CDR3 is TGTGCCAGCATCGCGGGACAGGCCGGTGGCTACACCTTC. Protein: CASIAGQAGGYTF.

This chain joins TRBV5-1 and TRBJ1-4; 8 positions match TRBD1. The CDR3 loop spans 14 amino acids. Losses at the gene ends were 4 bases for V and 5 bases for J; bases not matched to a gene: 4. CDR1 SGHRS and CDR2 YFSETQ come from the germline V gene. The CDR3 DNA follows: TGCGCCAGCAGCGGACAGGGTGTAAATGAAAAACTGTTTTTT. Translation gives CASSGQGVNEKLFF.

The chain recombines TRBV23-1 with TRBJ1-1, with a weak D call TRBD1 (5 bases). TRBV23-1 is an ORF; its function is uncertain. The V and J ends lost 0 bases and 4 bases respectively, with 9 bases between them. This CDR3 region has 14 residues. The CDR3 nucleotides are TGCGCCAGCAGTCAATCTTACAGGCTCACTGAAGCTTTCTTT. Its translation: CASSQSYRLTEAFF.

The chain employs TRBV6-6 and TRBJ2-7; 11 nucleotides align to TRBD1. CDR3 size: 16 residues. Per the germline V gene, CDR1 is MNHNY and CDR2 is SVGAGI (reference sequence). V gave up 0 bases and J gave up 2 bases; unmatched junction bases: 3. The CDR3, as DNA: TGTGCCAGCAGTTACTCGAGGGGACAGGGGGCCTACGAGCAGTACTTC. Amino acid sequence: CASSYSRGQGAYEQYF.

The chain recombines TRBV5-8 with TRBJ2-3; 9 positions agree with TRBD1. The CDR3 length is 15 residues. The V gene's germline CDR1 is SGHTS and CDR2 YDEGEE. Here the CDR3 reads CANSLGTGWTDTQYF. CDR3 sequence (DNA): TGTGCTAACAGCTTGGGGACAGGGTGGACAGATACGCAGTATTTT.

The chain has TRBV5-1 and TRBJ1-3, with TRBD1 identical over 9 bases. From germline, CDR1 is SGHRS and CDR2 YFSETQ. The CDR3 totals 16 residues. Germline trimming cut 3 bases from V and 2 bases from J; bases unmatched to any gene: 6. CDR3 coding DNA: TGCGCCAGCAGCTCCGGGACAGGGCCGGCTGGAAACACCATATATTTT. It codes for CASSSGTGPAGNTIYF.

This clone was seen a single time. The chain recombines TRBV15 with TRBJ1-3, with no clear D. There are 15 residues in the CDR3. Germline CDR1 reads LNHNV; CDR2 reads YYDKDF (reference sequence). Trimming removed 0 bases from V and 0 bases from J, with 6 bases in between. In nucleotides, the CDR3 is TGTGCCACCAGCAGAGATTCCCTCTCTGGAAACACCATATATTTT. This codes for CATSRDSLSGNTIYF.

This chain connects TRBV12-2 to TRBJ1-3; the DNA was not compared with TRBD1, the D call given in the table. TRBV12-2 is a listed pseudogene. This CDR3 comprises 16 residues. CDR3 nucleotide sequence: TGTGCAAGTCGCTTAGATCTAAAGGGGTCTGGAAACACCATATATTTT. As protein: CASRLDLKGSGNTIYF.

The J gene is TRBJ2-3, the V gene TRBV6-1, with 12 bases lining up with TRBD2. The CDR3 has 17 amino acids. The germline gives CDR1 MNHNS, CDR2 SASEGT. V was clipped by 4 bases and J by 0 bases; unmatched bases: 5. CDR3: CASSVLAGGSSTDTQYF. As DNA, the CDR3 is TGTGCCAGCAGTGTCCTAGCGGGGGGGAGTAGCACAGATACGCAGTATTTT.

The chain recombines TRBV9 with TRBJ2-1; TRBD2 agrees at 7 bases. Per germline, CDR1 SGDLS and CDR2 YYNGEE. After removal of 3 bases from V and 5 bases from J, the junction contained 8 bases not matched to a gene. CDR3 size: 15 residues. CDR3 nucleotides: TGTGCCAGCAGCGGACAGTTTGGGGGGGACAATGAGCAGTTCTTC. The encoded protein is CASSGQFGGDNEQFF.